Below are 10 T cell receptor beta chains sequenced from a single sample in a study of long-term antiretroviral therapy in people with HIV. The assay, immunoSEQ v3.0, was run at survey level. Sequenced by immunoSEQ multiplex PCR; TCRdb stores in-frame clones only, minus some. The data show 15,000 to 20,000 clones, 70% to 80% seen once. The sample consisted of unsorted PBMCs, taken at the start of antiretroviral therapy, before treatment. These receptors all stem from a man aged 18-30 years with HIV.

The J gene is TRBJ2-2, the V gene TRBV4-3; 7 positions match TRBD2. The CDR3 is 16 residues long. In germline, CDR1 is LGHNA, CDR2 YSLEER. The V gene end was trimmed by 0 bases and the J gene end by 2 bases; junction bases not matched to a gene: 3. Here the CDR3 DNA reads TGCGCCAGCAGCCAAGAAGGCGGGAGTAACACCGGGGAGCTGTTTTTT. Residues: CASSQEGGSNTGELFF.

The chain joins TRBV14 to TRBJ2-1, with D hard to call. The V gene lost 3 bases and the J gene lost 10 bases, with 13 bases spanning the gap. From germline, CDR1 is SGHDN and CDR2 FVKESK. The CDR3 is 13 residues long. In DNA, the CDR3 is TGTGCCAGCAGCCAGAGAAGGTATTCAGAGCAGTTCTTC. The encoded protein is CASSQRRYSEQFF.

CDR3 coding DNA: TGTGCCAGCAGCAAAGTACCAGGGACCAGCCGCCTCAGGGAGCAGTTCTTC. Translating it yields CASSKVPGTSRLREQFF. The chain has TRBV21-1 and TRBJ2-1. TRBV21-1 constitutes a pseudogene. The CDR3 runs to 17 residues.

The CDR3 region is CASSLEGPSYNEQFF. The CDR3 region has the DNA TGCGCCAGCAGCTTGGAAGGTCCTTCCTACAATGAGCAGTTCTTC. V usage is TRBV5-1 and J usage is TRBJ2-1; D unresolved. This CDR3 has 15 amino acids. V was shortened by 0 bases and J by 1 base, with 8 bases between the two germline ends. CDR1 and CDR2 from the germline V gene are SGHRS and YFSETQ.

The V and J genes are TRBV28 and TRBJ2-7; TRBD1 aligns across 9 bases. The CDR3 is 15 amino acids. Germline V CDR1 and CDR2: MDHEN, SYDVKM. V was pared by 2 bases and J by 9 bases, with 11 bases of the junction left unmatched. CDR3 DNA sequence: TGTGCCAGCAGTTTAGTAGGACAGGGGCGGATGGGGCAGTACTTC. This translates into CASSLVGQGRMGQYF.

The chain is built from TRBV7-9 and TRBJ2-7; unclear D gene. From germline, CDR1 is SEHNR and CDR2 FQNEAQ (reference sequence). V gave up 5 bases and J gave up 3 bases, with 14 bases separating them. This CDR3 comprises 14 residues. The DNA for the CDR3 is TGTGCCAGCAGCCCGGGTCTCGAACGCTACGAGCAGTACTTC. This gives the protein CASSPGLERYEQYF.

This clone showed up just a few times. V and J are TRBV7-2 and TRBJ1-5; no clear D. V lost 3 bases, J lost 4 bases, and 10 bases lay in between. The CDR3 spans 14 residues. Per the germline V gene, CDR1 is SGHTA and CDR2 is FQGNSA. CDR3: CASSLGINNQPQHF. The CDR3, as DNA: TGTGCCAGCAGCTTGGGCATCAATAATCAGCCCCAGCATTTT.

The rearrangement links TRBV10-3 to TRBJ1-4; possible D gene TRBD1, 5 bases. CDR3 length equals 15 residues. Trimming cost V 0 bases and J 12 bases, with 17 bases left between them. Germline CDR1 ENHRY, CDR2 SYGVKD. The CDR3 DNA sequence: TGTGCCATCAGTGAGTCTTTCGTTGGGGGTCTCGAACTGTTTTTT. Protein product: CAISESFVGGLELFF.

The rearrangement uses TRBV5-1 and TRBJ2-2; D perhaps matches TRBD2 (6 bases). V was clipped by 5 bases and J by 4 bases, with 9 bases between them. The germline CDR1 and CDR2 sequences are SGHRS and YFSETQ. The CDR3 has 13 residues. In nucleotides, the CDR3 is TGCGCCAGCAGACTAGCCGGCACCGGGGAGCTGTTTTTT. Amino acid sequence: CASRLAGTGELFF.

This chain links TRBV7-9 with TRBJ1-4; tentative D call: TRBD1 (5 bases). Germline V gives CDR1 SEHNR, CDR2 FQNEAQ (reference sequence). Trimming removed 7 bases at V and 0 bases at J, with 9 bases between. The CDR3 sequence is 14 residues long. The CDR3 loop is CASMWGATNEKLFF. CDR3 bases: TGTGCCAGCATGTGGGGGGCAACTAATGAAAAACTGTTTTTT.